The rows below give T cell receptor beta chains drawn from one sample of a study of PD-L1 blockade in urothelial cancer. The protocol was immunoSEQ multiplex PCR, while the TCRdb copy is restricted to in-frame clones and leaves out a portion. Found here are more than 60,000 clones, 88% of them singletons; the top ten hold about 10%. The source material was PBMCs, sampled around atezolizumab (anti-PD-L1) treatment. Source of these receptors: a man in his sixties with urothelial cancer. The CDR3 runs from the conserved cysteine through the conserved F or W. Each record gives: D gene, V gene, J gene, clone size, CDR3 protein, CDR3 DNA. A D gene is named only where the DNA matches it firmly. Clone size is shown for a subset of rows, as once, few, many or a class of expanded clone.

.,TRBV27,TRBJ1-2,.,CASAESGSYGYTF,TGTGCCAGCGCTGAGTCGGGTTCCTATGGCTACACCTTC
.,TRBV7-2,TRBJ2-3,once,CASSLATGPNTQYF,TGTGCCAGCAGCTTAGCCACAGGGCCCAATACGCAGTATTTT
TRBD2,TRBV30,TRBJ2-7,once,CAWSPSSGTARVEQYF,TGTGCCTGGAGTCCCTCTAGCGGGACGGCGCGGGTCGAGCAGTACTTC
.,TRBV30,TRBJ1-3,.,CAWSEGRGISGNTIYF,TGTGCCTGGAGTGAAGGACGGGGAATCTCTGGAAACACCATATATTTT
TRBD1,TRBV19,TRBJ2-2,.,CASRGQTNTGELFF,TGTGCCAGTAGGGGACAGACGAACACCGGGGAGCTGTTTTTT
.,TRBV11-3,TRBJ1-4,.,CASSLDRSEKLFF,TGTGCCAGCAGCCTCGACAGGTCGGAGAAACTGTTTTTT
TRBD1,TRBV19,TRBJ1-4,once,CASRDRVNEKLFF,TGTGCCAGTAGGGACAGGGTAAACGAAAAACTGTTTTTT
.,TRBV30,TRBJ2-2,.,CAWSGRLRSTGELFF,TGTGCCTGGAGTGGCAGACTCCGTAGCACCGGGGAGCTGTTTTTT
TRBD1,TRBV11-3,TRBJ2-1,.,CASSLGQGSYNEQFF,TGTGCCAGCAGCCTGGGACAGGGGTCCTACAATGAGCAGTTCTTC
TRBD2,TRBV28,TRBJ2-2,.,CASNNLGLAGDRDTGELFF,TGTGCCAGCAACAACCTTGGACTAGCGGGAGATCGCGACACCGGGGAGCTGTTTTTT
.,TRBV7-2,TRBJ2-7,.,CASSTLPGSYEQYF,TGTGCCAGCAGCACCTTACCAGGGTCCTACGAGCAGTACTTC
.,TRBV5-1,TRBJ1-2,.,CASSLEAGLIGYTF,TGCGCCAGCAGCTTGGAAGCAGGGCTAATTGGCTACACCTTC
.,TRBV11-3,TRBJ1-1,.,CASSPRGNLNTEAFF,TGTGCCAGCAGCCCCCGGGGGAATCTGAACACTGAAGCTTTCTTT
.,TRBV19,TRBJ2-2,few,CASSLGSGYTGELFF,TGTGCCAGTAGTCTGGGTAGCGGCTACACCGGGGAGCTGTTTTTT
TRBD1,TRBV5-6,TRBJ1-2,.,CASSFSDRGPFGYTF,TGTGCCAGCAGCTTCAGTGACAGGGGCCCTTTCGGGTACACCTTC
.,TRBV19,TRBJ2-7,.,CASSIGPGQNPSYEQYF,TGTGCCAGTAGTATAGGCCCGGGACAAAACCCCTCCTACGAGCAGTACTTC
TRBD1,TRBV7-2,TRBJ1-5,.,CASSSQGAGNQPQHF,TGTGCCAGCAGCTCCCAGGGGGCTGGCAATCAGCCCCAGCATTTT
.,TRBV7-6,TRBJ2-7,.,CASSLDLSSEQYF,TGTGCCAGCAGCTTAGACCTGAGTAGCGAGCAGTACTTC
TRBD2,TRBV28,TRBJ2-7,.,CASSPSSGRSHEQYF,TGTGCCAGCAGTCCATCTAGCGGGAGGAGCCACGAGCAGTACTTC
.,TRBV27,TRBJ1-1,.,CASSSLYGAENTEAFF,TGTGCCAGCAGCAGTTTATATGGTGCGGAGAACACTGAAGCTTTCTTT
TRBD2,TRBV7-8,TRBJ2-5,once,CASSFSHPGGSQETQYF,TGTGCCAGCAGCTTCTCCCATCCCGGGGGGTCCCAAGAGACCCAGTACTTC
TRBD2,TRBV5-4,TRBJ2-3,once,CASSPAGAGTDTQYF,TGTGCCAGCAGCCCAGCGGGGGCAGGTACAGATACGCAGTATTTT
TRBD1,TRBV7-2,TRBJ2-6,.,CASSEPTGWNSGANVLTF,TGTGCCAGCAGCGAGCCGACAGGGTGGAACTCTGGGGCCAACGTCCTGACTTTC
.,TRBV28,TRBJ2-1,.,CASSPTGDLAGYYNEQFF,TGTGCCAGCAGCCCGACAGGGGATCTAGCGGGATACTACAATGAGCAGTTCTTC
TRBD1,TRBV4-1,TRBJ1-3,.,CASSPQGRYTIYF,TGCGCCAGCAGCCCACAGGGGAGATACACCATATATTTT
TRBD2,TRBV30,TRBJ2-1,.,CAWSSGGRYNEQFF,TGTGCCTGGAGTAGCGGGGGGAGGTACAATGAGCAGTTCTTC
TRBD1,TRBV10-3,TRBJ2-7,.,CAISDRDRGIVEQYF,TGTGCCATCAGTGATCGAGACAGGGGAATCGTTGAGCAGTACTTC
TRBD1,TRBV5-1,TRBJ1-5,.,CASSPTGVGSQPQHF,TGCGCCAGCAGCCCGACAGGGGTGGGTAGTCAGCCCCAGCATTTT
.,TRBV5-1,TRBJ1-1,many,CASSLMSLNTEAFF,TGCGCCAGCAGCTTGATGAGTTTGAACACTGAAGCTTTCTTT
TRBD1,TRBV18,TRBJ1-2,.,CASSRLGQGLNYGYTF,TGTGCCAGCTCACGCCTGGGACAGGGGTTAAACTATGGCTACACCTTC
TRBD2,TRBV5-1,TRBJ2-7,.,CASSTTSGPYEQYF,TGCGCCAGCAGCACCACTAGCGGGCCCTACGAGCAGTACTTC
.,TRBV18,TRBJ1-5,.,CASSPSGGFNQPQHF,TGTGCCAGCTCACCCTCCGGGGGGTTCAATCAGCCCCAGCATTTT
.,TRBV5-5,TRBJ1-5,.,CASSLGGGGQPQHF,TGTGCCAGCAGCTTGGGTGGGGGGGGTCAGCCCCAGCATTTT
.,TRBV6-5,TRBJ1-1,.,CASSYHTANTEAFF,TGTGCCAGCAGTTACCATACAGCGAACACTGAAGCTTTCTTT
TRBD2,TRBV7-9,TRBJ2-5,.,CASTLEVGGSMGETQYF,TGTGCCAGCACCTTGGAAGTGGGGGGGTCTATGGGGGAGACCCAGTACTTC
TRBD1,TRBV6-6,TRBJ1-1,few,CASSRGQGGNTEAFF,TGTGCCAGCAGCCGAGGACAGGGAGGGAACACTGAAGCTTTCTTT
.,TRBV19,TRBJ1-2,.,CASSPTGGGYTF,TGTGCCAGTAGTCCTACGGGGGGTGGCTACACCTTC
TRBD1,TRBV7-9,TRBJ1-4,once,CASSTPGQINEKLFF,TGTGCCAGCAGCACCCCGGGACAGATTAATGAAAAACTGTTTTTT
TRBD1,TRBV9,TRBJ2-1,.,CASSSRTGNYNEQFF,TGTGCCAGCAGCTCAAGGACAGGGAACTACAATGAGCAGTTCTTC
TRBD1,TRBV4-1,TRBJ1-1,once,CASSQSTGGYENTEAFF,TGCGCCAGCAGCCAGTCGACAGGGGGCTACGAGAACACTGAAGCTTTCTTT
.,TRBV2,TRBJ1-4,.,CASGSGSGGAATNEKLFF,TGTGCCAGCGGCAGTGGAAGTGGGGGGGCGGCAACTAATGAAAAACTGTTTTTT
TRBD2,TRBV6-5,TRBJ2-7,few,CASSYSPSGSYEQYF,TGTGCCAGCAGTTACTCTCCTAGCGGGAGCTACGAGCAGTACTTC
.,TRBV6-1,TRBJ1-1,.,CASSDSGLKSKNTEAFF,TGTGCCAGCAGTGATTCAGGCCTCAAAAGTAAGAACACTGAAGCTTTCTTT
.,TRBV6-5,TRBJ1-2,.,CASSYSGWSHYGYTF,TGTGCCAGCAGTTACTCCGGGTGGAGCCATTATGGCTACACCTTC
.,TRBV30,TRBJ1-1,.,CAWEPPIEAFF,TGTGCCTGGGAACCCCCTATTGAAGCTTTCTTT
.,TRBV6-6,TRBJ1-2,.,CASSYSSTGSHGYTF,TGTGCCAGCAGTTACTCGAGTACAGGGAGCCATGGCTACACCTTC
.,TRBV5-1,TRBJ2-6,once,CASSWSGDSGANVLTF,TGCGCCAGCAGCTGGTCCGGGGACTCTGGGGCCAACGTCCTGACTTTC
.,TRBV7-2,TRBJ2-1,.,CASSLLLGGEQFF,TGTGCCAGCAGCTTACTGCTAGGGGGTGAGCAGTTCTTC
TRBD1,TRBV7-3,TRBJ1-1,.,CASSSRTGKTEAFF,TGTGCCAGCAGCTCCCGGACAGGGAAAACTGAAGCTTTCTTT
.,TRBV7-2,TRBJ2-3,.,CASPYRQGKDTQYF,TGTGCCAGTCCATACAGGCAGGGAAAGGATACGCAGTATTTT
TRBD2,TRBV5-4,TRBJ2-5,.,CASSLSGTRLVETQYF,TGTGCCAGCAGCTTGTCCGGGACTAGGCTAGTGGAGACCCAGTACTTC